This paragraph reports one T cell receptor beta chain. This entry is derived from a study of T cell repertoires in ileal Crohn's disease. For the study at large: Thiopurines (fewer than 12) or anti-TNF agents (18) were given postoperatively to about half.

The CDR3 contains 14 residues. The V gene end was trimmed by 6 bases and the J gene end by 2 bases; junction bases not matched to a gene: 6. Germline V gene data show CDR1 as MNHNS and CDR2 as SASEGT. Around 0.45 micrograms of biopsy DNA per sample underwent TCRB immunosequencing. Profiled with immunoSEQ multiplex PCR; TCRdb holds only in-frame clones, not every one. The sample lists roughly 14,000 clones, 65% to 85% occurring once. The receptor comes from an adult with Crohn's disease. The chain links TRBV6-1 to TRBJ2-7, with 8 nucleotides matching TRBD1. Sequences were obtained from ileal tissue. CDR3 amino acids: CASRGQGKTYEQYF. CDR3 bases: TGTGCCAGCAGAGGACAGGGAAAGACCTACGAGCAGTACTTC.